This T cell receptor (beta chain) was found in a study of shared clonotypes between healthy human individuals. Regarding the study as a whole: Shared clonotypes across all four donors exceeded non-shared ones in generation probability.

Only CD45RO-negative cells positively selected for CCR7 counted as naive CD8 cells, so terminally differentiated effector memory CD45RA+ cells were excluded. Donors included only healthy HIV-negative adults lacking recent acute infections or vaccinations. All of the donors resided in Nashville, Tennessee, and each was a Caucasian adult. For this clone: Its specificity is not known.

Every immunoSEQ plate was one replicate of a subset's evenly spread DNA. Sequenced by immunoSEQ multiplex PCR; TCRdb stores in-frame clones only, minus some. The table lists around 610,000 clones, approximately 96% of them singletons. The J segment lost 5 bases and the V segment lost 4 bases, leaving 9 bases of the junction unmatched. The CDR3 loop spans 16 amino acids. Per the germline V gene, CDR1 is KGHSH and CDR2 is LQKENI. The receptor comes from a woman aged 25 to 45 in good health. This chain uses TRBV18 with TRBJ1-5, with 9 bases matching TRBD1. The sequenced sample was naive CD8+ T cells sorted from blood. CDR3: CASSRGGTGRDQPQHF. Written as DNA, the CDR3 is TGTGCCAGCTCACGCGGTGGGACAGGGAGAGATCAGCCCCAGCATTTT. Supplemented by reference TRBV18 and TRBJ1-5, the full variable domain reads NAGVMQNPRHLVRRRGQEARLRCSPMKGHSHVYWYRQLPEEGLKFMVYLQKENIIDESGMPKERFSAEFPKEGPSILRIQQVVRGDSAAYFCASSRGGTGRDQPQHFGDGTRLSIL.